This entry is about one TCR beta chain. Its antigen is unidentified. These data are taken from a study of OX40 agonist ivuxolimab in advanced cancers. Study-wide findings and caveats: Both CD4+ and CD8+ T cell populations in blood had undergone clonal expansion by week 6 at 0.1 to 3.0 mg/kg.

TCRdb's table, derived via immunoSEQ multiplex PCR, lists solely in-frame clones and lacks some. The sample consists of about 80,000 clones, over 90% of them appearing once. The CDR3 is 17 residues long. Germline-derived CDR1 and CDR2 are MNHEY and SMNVEV (reference sequence). The V segment lost 10 bases and the J segment 0 bases; nucleotides outside the gene matches: 9. The rearrangement links TRBV27 to TRBJ2-1; TRBD2 matches 13 bases. This TCR derives from an adult with an advanced solid tumor such as melanoma, head and neck, liver or kidney cancer. The specimen was CD4+ or CD8+ T cells sorted from blood, collected in a trial of the OX40 agonist ivuxolimab. CDR3 sequence (DNA): TGTGCCACCAGGGGACTAGCGGGAAGGAGCTCCTACAATGAGCAGTTCTTC. Protein product: CATRGLAGRSSYNEQFF.